This is a list of T cell receptor beta chains from one sample in a study of CD8 T cells in Susac syndrome. TCRdb re-called the immunoSEQ multiplex PCR reads through MiXCR, storing one row per CDR3 protein. This table has tens of thousands of distinct CDR3 sequences, about 94% appearing once. Sample: CD4+ T cells from PBMCs. The source of these receptors is a human donor with Susac syndrome. CDR3s include the opening cysteine and the closing phenylalanine or tryptophan. The order of the fields is J gene, V gene, CDR3 length, D gene, clone size, CDR3 DNA, CDR3 protein. The D gene is left open where the match is weak. Rows may omit the clone size; those that give it use once, few, many or a size class.

j_gene: TRBJ2-3
v_gene: TRBV6-1
len: 17
d_gene: .
abundance: .
CDR3nt: TGTGCCAGCAGCCCTCCGTCCGGCATCCCTGGGACAGATACGCAGTATTTT
CDR3aa: CASSPPSGIPGTDTQYF

j_gene: TRBJ1-5
v_gene: TRBV9
len: 16
d_gene: .
abundance: .
CDR3nt: TGTGCCAGCAGCCCGTGGCGTAGAGGGGGGGAAAAGCCCCAGCATTTT
CDR3aa: CASSPWRRGGEKPQHF

j_gene: TRBJ2-4
v_gene: TRBV3-1
len: 16
d_gene: .
abundance: once
CDR3nt: TGTGCCAGCAGCCAAGGTCCGTGGAGGGCCAAAAACATTCAGTACTTC
CDR3aa: CASSQGPWRAKNIQYF

j_gene: TRBJ1-2
v_gene: TRBV30
len: 12
d_gene: .
abundance: .
CDR3nt: TGTGCCGGGACGGCAACAGGCTATGGCTACACCTTC
CDR3aa: CAGTATGYGYTF

j_gene: TRBJ2-6
v_gene: TRBV29-1
len: 13
d_gene: .
abundance: once
CDR3nt: TGCAGCGTTACGCTCTCTGGGGCCAACGTCCTGACTTTC
CDR3aa: CSVTLSGANVLTF

j_gene: TRBJ2-5
v_gene: TRBV28
len: 13
d_gene: TRBD2
abundance: .
CDR3nt: TGTGCCAGCAGTCCTGTCGGGGGGGAGACCCAGTACTTC
CDR3aa: CASSPVGGETQYF

j_gene: TRBJ2-7
v_gene: TRBV15
len: 15
d_gene: .
abundance: .
CDR3nt: TGTGCCACCAGCGGCTCGACGGGACATAGCTACGAGCAGTACTTC
CDR3aa: CATSGSTGHSYEQYF

j_gene: TRBJ1-2
v_gene: TRBV30
len: 13
d_gene: .
abundance: .
CDR3nt: TGTGCCTGGAGTCCCTTCGACAACTATGGCTACACCTTC
CDR3aa: CAWSPFDNYGYTF

j_gene: TRBJ2-5
v_gene: TRBV7-9
len: 13
d_gene: TRBD2
abundance: .
CDR3nt: TGTGCCAGCAGCCTTACGGGAGGAAAGACCCAGTACTTC
CDR3aa: CASSLTGGKTQYF

j_gene: TRBJ2-7
v_gene: TRBV7-9
len: 13
d_gene: TRBD1
abundance: .
CDR3nt: TGTGCCAGCAGCGACACCTTGACAGGGGGGCAGTACTTC
CDR3aa: CASSDTLTGGQYF

j_gene: TRBJ2-3
v_gene: TRBV2
len: 13
d_gene: .
abundance: .
CDR3nt: TGTGCCAGCAGTGAAGACAGCACAGATACGCAGTATTTT
CDR3aa: CASSEDSTDTQYF

j_gene: TRBJ2-4
v_gene: TRBV7-2
len: 14
d_gene: .
abundance: .
CDR3nt: TGTGCCAGCAGCTTAGCGGGGGCCCAAAACATTCAGTACTTC
CDR3aa: CASSLAGAQNIQYF

j_gene: TRBJ2-7
v_gene: TRBV12-3/TRBV12-4
len: 14
d_gene: .
abundance: .
CDR3nt: TGTGCCAGCAGTTCATCCGACAGATCCTACGAGCAGTACTTC
CDR3aa: CASSSSDRSYEQYF

j_gene: TRBJ2-1
v_gene: TRBV5-1
len: 11
d_gene: .
abundance: .
CDR3nt: TGCGCCAGCAGCTTTAGCCATGAGCAGTTCTTC
CDR3aa: CASSFSHEQFF